Listed below are T cell receptor beta chains from one sample, sequenced in a study of CD8 T cells in Susac syndrome. A single record per CDR3 protein comes from TCRdb applying MiXCR to the immunoSEQ multiplex PCR reads. This sample has 150,000 to 200,000 distinct CDR3 sequences, with 85% to 95% found just once. Source material: CD4+ T cells from PBMCs. These receptors originate from a human donor in good health. Both conserved end residues are part of each CDR3. A D gene is named only where the DNA matches it firmly. Size is stated for part of the rows, as once, few or many counts, or as a class when the clone is expanded.

V: TRBV3-1; size: -; D: -; J: TRBJ2-1; CDR3: CASSSRNGEGYEQFF; DNA: TGTGCCAGCAGCAGCCGTAACGGGGAAGGGTATGAGCAGTTCTTC
V: TRBV28; size: -; D: TRBD1; J: TRBJ2-1; CDR3: CASSPNRGLYNEQFF; DNA: TGTGCCAGCAGCCCTAACAGGGGGCTTTACAATGAGCAGTTCTTC
V: TRBV7-8; size: once; D: TRBD2; J: TRBJ2-1; CDR3: CASSLGWLLAGGPDEQFF; DNA: TGTGCCAGCAGCTTAGGTTGGTTGCTAGCGGGAGGGCCGGATGAGCAGTTCTTC
V: TRBV12-3/TRBV12-4; size: -; D: -; J: TRBJ2-5; CDR3: CASSRGVETQYF; DNA: TGTGCCAGCAGTCGAGGGGTAGAGACCCAGTACTTC
V: TRBV27; size: -; D: -; J: TRBJ2-2; CDR3: CASTTGQYTGELFF; DNA: TGTGCCAGCACCACAGGACAGTACACCGGGGAGCTGTTTTTT
V: TRBV9; size: -; D: -; J: TRBJ2-2; CDR3: CASSVVGTGELFF; DNA: TGTGCCAGCAGCGTAGTAGGGACCGGGGAGCTGTTTTTT
V: TRBV28; size: -; D: TRBD1; J: TRBJ2-7; CDR3: CASKLQGAPGEQYF; DNA: TGTGCCAGCAAATTACAGGGGGCGCCGGGGGAGCAGTACTTC
V: TRBV29-1; size: -; D: -; J: TRBJ1-3; CDR3: CSVGENSGNTIYF; DNA: TGCAGCGTGGGAGAGAACTCTGGAAACACCATATATTTT
V: TRBV7-9; size: -; D: TRBD2; J: TRBJ2-5; CDR3: CASSPGTSGPVVYETQYF; DNA: TGTGCCAGCAGCCCCGGGACTAGCGGGCCCGTCGTCTATGAGACCCAGTACTTC
V: TRBV7-2; size: once; D: -; J: TRBJ2-7; CDR3: CASTPEGGGEQYF; DNA: TGTGCCAGCACCCCCGAGGGGGGCGGAGAGCAGTACTTC
V: TRBV2; size: -; D: -; J: TRBJ2-1; CDR3: CASSITGNEQFF; DNA: TGTGCCAGCTCCATTACGGGCAATGAGCAGTTCTTC
V: TRBV7-9; size: once; D: -; J: TRBJ2-5; CDR3: CASSLGAGVRETQYF; DNA: TGTGCCAGCAGCTTAGGGGCAGGGGTTCGGGAGACCCAGTACTTC
V: TRBV29-1; size: -; D: TRBD1; J: TRBJ2-7; CDR3: CSVHEGQGSYEQYF; DNA: TGCAGCGTTCATGAGGGACAGGGAAGCTACGAGCAGTACTTC
V: TRBV6-5; size: few; D: -; J: TRBJ2-7; CDR3: CASSYSGGRYEQYF; DNA: TGTGCCAGCAGTTACTCGGGGGGTAGATACGAGCAGTACTTC
V: TRBV30; size: -; D: TRBD2; J: TRBJ2-3; CDR3: CAWSVVTSGSTDTQYF; DNA: TGTGCCTGGAGTGTTGTGACTAGCGGCAGCACAGATACGCAGTATTTT
V: TRBV20-1; size: -; D: TRBD1; J: TRBJ2-7; CDR3: CSARRDRGGEQYF; DNA: TGCAGTGCAAGGAGGGACAGGGGGGGAGAGCAGTACTTC
V: TRBV24-1; size: -; D: TRBD1; J: TRBJ1-5; CDR3: CATQRTGANQPQHF; DNA: TGTGCCACCCAACGGACAGGGGCTAATCAGCCCCAGCATTTT
V: TRBV20-1; size: -; D: -; J: TRBJ2-1; CDR3: CSARGQRYNEQFF; DNA: TGCAGTGCCCGAGGACAGCGATACAATGAGCAGTTCTTC
V: TRBV30; size: -; D: -; J: TRBJ2-7; CDR3: CAWSVLRPDYEQYF; DNA: TGTGCCTGGAGTGTACTGCGGCCCGACTACGAGCAGTACTTC
V: TRBV2; size: -; D: TRBD1; J: TRBJ2-1; CDR3: CASSPTGGGEQFF; DNA: TGTGCCAGCAGTCCGACAGGGGGTGGGGAGCAGTTCTTC
V: TRBV30; size: -; D: TRBD1; J: TRBJ1-2; CDR3: CAWSSGGDHYGYTF; DNA: TGTGCCTGGAGTTCAGGGGGTGATCACTATGGCTACACCTTC
V: TRBV7-3; size: -; D: TRBD2; J: TRBJ2-1; CDR3: CASSRTSGRFGNEQFF; DNA: TGTGCCAGCAGCCGGACTAGCGGGAGATTCGGCAATGAGCAGTTCTTC
V: TRBV29-1; size: -; D: TRBD1; J: TRBJ2-5; CDR3: CSVVGRGRETQYF; DNA: TGCAGCGTTGTAGGCAGGGGGCGGGAGACCCAGTACTTC
V: TRBV9; size: -; D: -; J: TRBJ2-5; CDR3: CASSVASQEGTQYF; DNA: TGTGCCAGCAGCGTAGCTTCACAGGAAGGGACCCAGTACTTC